Included here is one T cell receptor beta chain sequence, with context. V shed 4 bases and J shed 7 bases, with 14 bases lying between them. Germline values: CDR1 SGHVS, CDR2 FNYEAQ. This CDR3 is 13 amino acids long. These data are taken from a study of tumor-infiltrating lymphocytes in primary liver carcinoma. Looking at the study overall: Sequenced samples came back with roughly 3.5 to 8 million productive TCRbeta reads, and the counts looked alike across tissue types.

The investigators made TCR beta cDNA from approximately 510 ng total RNA, using a constant-region primer. Three nested multiplex PCR rounds, a slightly modified ARM-PCR, produced the libraries for TCR beta. The opening two PCR rounds, around 10 cycles each, paired TRBV1-TRBV30 forward primers with a C-beta reverse primer. TCRdb passed the multiplex PCR reads through MiXCR, listing each CDR3 protein once. This sample has 85,000 to 100,000 distinct CDR3 sequences, with 68% found just once. The study co-extracted DNA and RNA from roughly 20-30 mg of unsorted bulk tissue. The chain is built from TRBV7-6 and TRBJ2-7; D remains ambiguous. The sample consisted of tumor-adjacent normal liver tissue. This receptor was identified in a man aged 40-49 years with primary liver carcinoma and hepatitis B virus infection. The DNA for the CDR3 is TGTGCCAGCAGCTCCGGGCCATCGAGGGAGCAGTACTTC. This translates into CASSSGPSREQYF.